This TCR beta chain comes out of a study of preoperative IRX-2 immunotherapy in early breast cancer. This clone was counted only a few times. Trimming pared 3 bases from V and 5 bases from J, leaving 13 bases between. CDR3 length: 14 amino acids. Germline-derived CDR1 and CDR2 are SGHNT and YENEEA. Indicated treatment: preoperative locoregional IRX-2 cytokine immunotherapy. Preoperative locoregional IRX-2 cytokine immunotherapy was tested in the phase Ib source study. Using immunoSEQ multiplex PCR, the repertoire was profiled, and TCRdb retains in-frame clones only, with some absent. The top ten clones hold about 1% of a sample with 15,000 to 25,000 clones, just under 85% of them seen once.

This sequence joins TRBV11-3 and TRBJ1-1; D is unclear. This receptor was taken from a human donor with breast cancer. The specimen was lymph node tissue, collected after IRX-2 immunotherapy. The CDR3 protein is CASSLDRWDTEAFF. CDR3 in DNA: TGTGCCAGCAGCTTGGATCGTTGGGATACTGAAGCTTTCTTT.